This T cell receptor (beta chain) was documented in a study of CD8+ T cells in alopecia areata. Across the whole study: Treated individuals took tofacitinib by mouth, 5 to 10 mg twice daily.

Study-level findings and limits: Alphabeta T cells residing in normal skin are also sequenced in scalp samples. Possibly as an HLA-related effect, TCR sharing across patients appeared less clear than in mice.

Note on this clone: The target antigen is unknown.

Per the germline V gene, CDR1 is SGHNT and CDR2 is YENEEA. The CDR3 is 16 residues long. The V gene end was trimmed by 6 bases and the J gene end by 2 bases; junction bases not matched to a gene: 2. From alopecia areata patients, lesional scalp punch biopsies and peripheral blood were collected. Extracted RNA was reverse transcribed into cDNA, the sequencing template. Here immunoSEQ multiplex PCR was the method, and the copy in TCRdb shows in-frame clones only, minus some. The sample carries some 170,000 clones, around 64% recorded once. The specimen was CD8+ T cells sorted from blood, collected at week 0. The sequence was collected from a human donor with alopecia areata. This chain joins TRBV11-3 and TRBJ2-2; 14 bases align to TRBD2. The CDR3 region has the DNA TGTGCCAGCAGTGGGACTAGCGGGAGAAACACCGGGGAGCTGTTTTTT. Encoded protein: CASSGTSGRNTGELFF.